The 26 T cell receptor beta chains below come from one sample, sequenced in a study of T-cell reconstitution after alpha-beta-depleted transplantation in children. Construction of the TCRbeta library involved unique molecular identifiers. Using its own MiXCR run on the PCR reads, TCRdb lists one record per CDR3 protein. The sample carries 750,000 to 950,000 distinct CDR3 sequences, approximately 15% recorded once. The specimen comprised PBMCs, mostly from graft donor cells, sampled 360 days after TCRalphabeta/CD19-depleted stem cell transplant. All receptors derive from a male patient aged 5 to 17 who had a stem cell transplant for acute lymphoblastic leukemia, so the T cells may come from the graft donor.

A few counts support this clonotype. This chain uses TRBV6-1 with TRBJ2-4; D perhaps matches TRBD2 (6 bases). Trimming pared 5 bases from V and 0 bases from J, leaving 17 bases between. Germline V lookup: CDR1 MNHNS, CDR2 SASEGT. CDR3 length equals 17 residues. The chain's CDR3 is CASSTYLLAEAKNIQYF. CDR3 nucleotides: TGTGCCAGCAGTACATACTTACTAGCTGAAGCCAAAAACATTCAGTACTTC.

This clonotype was seen a handful of times. CDR3 loop: CASSQDLRSYRANYGYTF. DNA of the CDR3: TGTGCCAGCAGCCAAGATTTAAGGTCCTACCGAGCTAACTATGGCTACACCTTC. The V and J genes are TRBV4-2 and TRBJ1-2; D is unresolved. The germline V and J ends were trimmed by 0 bases and 0 bases, with 17 bases remaining between them. Germline V CDR1 and CDR2: LGHNA, YNFKEQ. This CDR3 has 18 residues.

This clonotype was counted a few times. The chain uses TRBV7-9 and TRBJ1-1; tentatively, D is TRBD1 (6 bases). CDR1 is SEHNR and CDR2 is FQNEAQ in the germline V gene (reference sequence). The CDR3 length is 14 residues. The V gene lost 5 bases and the J gene lost 1 base, with 11 bases spanning the gap. CDR3 in amino acids: CASSISRGNTEAFF. CDR3 nucleotides: TGTGCCAGCAGCATAAGCAGGGGGAACACTGAAGCTTTCTTT.

The chain has TRBV5-1 and TRBJ2-5, with D perhaps matching TRBD1 (6 bases). The germline gives CDR1 SGHRS, CDR2 YFSETQ. CDR3 length: 14 amino acids. The germline V and J ends were trimmed by 3 bases and 1 base, with 10 bases remaining between them. The CDR3 here is CASSSRQVQETQYF. DNA of the CDR3: TGCGCCAGCAGCTCCAGACAGGTCCAAGAGACCCAGTACTTC.

V and J are TRBV5-1 and TRBJ2-7, with 7 positions matching TRBD2. The CDR3 runs 15 residues. With 0 bases clipped from V and 2 bases from J, the junction kept 5 bases outside the gene matches. Germline CDR1 and CDR2: SGHRS and YFSETQ. This CDR3 reads CASSLALGGAYEQYF. CDR3 nucleotide sequence: TGCGCCAGCAGCTTGGCCCTTGGGGGGGCCTACGAGCAGTACTTC. The variable domain in full, completed from reference TRBV5-1 and TRBJ2-7, reads KAGVTQTPRYLIKTRGQQVTLSCSPISGHRSVSWYQQTPGQGLQFLFEYFSETQRNKGNFPGRFSGRQFSNSRSEMNVSTLELGDSALYLCASSLALGGAYEQYFGPGTRLTVT.

The J gene is TRBJ2-1, the V gene TRBV4-1, with 9 bases matching TRBD2. The junction had 9 bases not matched to a gene; V was cut back by 3 bases and J by 9 bases. Germline V CDR1 and CDR2: MGHRA, YSYEKL. The CDR3 sequence is 15 residues long. DNA for the CDR3: TGCGCCAGCAGCCATTCAAAGGTAGCGGGGGTTGAGCAGTTCTTC. Protein: CASSHSKVAGVEQFF.

The sample holds many counts of this clonotype. This chain links TRBV3-1 with TRBJ1-1; D unresolved. In germline, CDR1 is LGHDT, CDR2 YNNKEL (reference sequence). The CDR3 contains 14 residues. V was clipped by 3 bases and J by 0 bases, with 8 bases between them. CDR3 residues: CASSHGRLNTEAFF. DNA for the CDR3: TGTGCCAGCAGCCATGGACGGTTGAACACTGAAGCTTTCTTT. Looking up the rest from reference TRBV3-1 and TRBJ1-1 gives the full variable domain: DTAVSQTPKYLVTQMGNDKSIKCEQNLGHDTMYWYKQDSKKFLKIMFSYNNKELIINETVPNRFSPKSPDKAHLNLHINSLELGDSAVYFCASSHGRLNTEAFFGQGTRLTVV.

This chain connects TRBV20-1 to TRBJ2-3, with 7 bases matching TRBD2. There are 13 residues in the CDR3. The germline V gene encodes CDR1 DFQATT and CDR2 SNEGSKA (reference sequence). V shed 6 bases and J 4 bases; nucleotides not matched to a gene: 7. The CDR3 DNA reads TGCAGTGCCGCGGGGGACCTACCAGATACGCAGTATTTT. This translates into CSAAGDLPDTQYF.

The chain has TRBV11-1 and TRBJ1-5, with 9 bases lining up with TRBD1. CDR1 SGHAT and CDR2 FQDESV come from the germline V gene (reference sequence). The CDR3 consists of 13 residues. The ends lost 7 bases at V and 7 bases at J; junction bases unmatched: 5. The CDR3 DNA sequence: TGTGCCAGCACCCGGACAGGGGAACAGCCCCAGCATTTT. Translating gives CASTRTGEQPQHF. Looking up the rest from reference TRBV11-1 and TRBJ1-5 gives the full variable domain: EAEVAQSPRYKITEKSQAVAFWCDPISGHATLYWYRQILGQGPELLVQFQDESVVDDSQLPKDRFSAERLKGVDSTLKIQPAELGDSAMYLCASTRTGEQPQHFGDGTRLSIL.

The rearrangement uses TRBV12-3 or TRBV12-4 and TRBJ2-6; no reliable D call. V was clipped by 7 bases and J by 0 bases, with 16 bases between them. The CDR3 runs 17 residues. The CDR3, as DNA: TGTGCCAGCACTCCCGGAGTGTTTCGCTCTGGGGCCAACGTCCTGACTTTC. Protein sequence: CASTPGVFRSGANVLTF.

This clonotype was observed a few times. The chain uses TRBV4-1 and TRBJ2-7; D unclear. CDR1 and CDR2 (germline): MGHRA, YSYEKL. The CDR3 has 15 amino acids. V lost 1 base and J 9 bases, leaving 19 bases between the germline ends. The CDR3 bases are TGCGCCAGCAGCCAAGTTTTAGTTTCGGCGATGGGGCAGTACTTC. This encodes CASSQVLVSAMGQYF.

In this sample, this clonotype turned up many times. The chain combines TRBV27 with TRBJ1-2; no clear D gene. Trimming shortened V by 4 bases and J by 5 bases, and 5 bases separated the two germline ends. Germline V gene sequence: CDR1 MNHEY, CDR2 SMNVEV (reference sequence). The CDR3 has 11 residues. DNA for the CDR3: TGTGCCAGCAGTTCCGGTTATGGCTACACCTTC. Amino acid sequence: CASSSGYGYTF.

The chain has TRBV29-1 and TRBJ2-6; TRBD1 aligns across 11 bases. The CDR3 extends over 16 amino acids. Trimming took 6 bases from V and 0 from J; bases not matched to a gene: 4. CDR1 is SQVTM and CDR2 is ANQGSEA in the germline V gene. DNA of the CDR3: TGCAGCGTGCCGGGACAGGGGGACTCTGGGGCCAACGTCCTGACTTTC. It translates to CSVPGQGDSGANVLTF.

The chain links TRBV19 to TRBJ2-2, with 7 nucleotides matching TRBD1. The CDR3 contains 14 residues. V shed 5 bases and J 3 bases; nucleotides not matched to a gene: 3. From germline, CDR1 is LNHDA and CDR2 SQIVND (reference sequence). In nucleotides, the CDR3 is TGTGCCAGTAGTTACAGGGGAGACACCGGGGAGCTGTTTTTT. This sequence encodes CASSYRGDTGELFF.

This clonotype was picked up a small number of times. The J gene is TRBJ2-1, the V gene TRBV30; D is unclear. V dropped 7 bases and J dropped 2 bases, with 12 bases sitting between them. Germline V gene data show CDR1 as GTSNPN and CDR2 as SVGIG (reference sequence). The CDR3 loop spans 13 amino acids. In DNA, the CDR3 is TGTGCCTCCCAGACTGTCACCTACAATGAGCAGTTCTTC. Translation: CASQTVTYNEQFF.

This clonotype was found a few times. The chain uses TRBV10-3 and TRBJ2-4, with a possible D match to TRBD2 (6 bases). Deletions cut 3 bases from V and 0 bases from J, with 18 bases between. The CDR3 has 18 residues. The germline CDR1 and CDR2 sequences are ENHRY and SYGVKD. The CDR3 loop is CAISDGGTSFLAKNIQYF. CDR3 coding DNA: TGTGCCATCAGTGACGGGGGAACCTCGTTTTTAGCCAAAAACATTCAGTACTTC.

Only a few counts were recorded for this clonotype. The rearrangement uses TRBV5-1 and TRBJ2-3; D perhaps matches TRBD1 (6 bases). V shed 0 bases and J shed 2 bases, with 16 bases lying between them. Germline-derived CDR1 and CDR2 are SGHRS and YFSETQ. The CDR3 length is 17 residues. CDR3 protein: CASSLAQGQLITDTQYF. The CDR3 nucleotides are TGCGCCAGCAGCTTGGCTCAGGGACAATTGATCACAGATACGCAGTATTTT.

In this sample, this clonotype turned up many times. V usage is TRBV12-3 or TRBV12-4 and J usage is TRBJ2-7; D is ambiguous. V lost 2 bases to trimming and J lost 2 bases, with 10 bases between them. The CDR3 consists of 14 residues. CDR3 residues: CASSLWSRTYEQYF. In DNA form, the CDR3 reads TGTGCCAGCAGTTTATGGTCACGGACCTACGAGCAGTACTTC.

This clonotype was observed a few times. The J gene is TRBJ1-1, the V gene TRBV10-3; D gene unclear. There are 11 residues in the CDR3. The germline gives CDR1 ENHRY, CDR2 SYGVKD. Trimming took off 11 bases at V and 4 bases at J, with 11 bases between the two ends. Here the CDR3 reads CAAARGTEAFF. As DNA, the CDR3 is TGTGCCGCAGCACGGGGCACTGAAGCTTTCTTT.

The V call is TRBV5-1, the J call TRBJ2-7, with unresolved D. Germline CDR1 and CDR2: SGHRS and YFSETQ. Trimming took 4 bases from V and 0 from J, leaving 11 bases between them. The CDR3 sequence is 14 residues long. The DNA for the CDR3 is TGCGCCAGCAGCCAACAGACCAGCTCCTACGAGCAGTACTTC. It is translated as CASSQQTSSYEQYF.

This clonotype was detected a few times. The V and J genes are TRBV4-2 and TRBJ2-3, with 16 bases identical to TRBD2. The CDR3 runs 17 residues. The J segment lost 6 bases and the V segment lost 4 bases, leaving 7 bases of the junction unmatched. Germline V gene data show CDR1 as LGHNA and CDR2 as YNFKEQ. The CDR3 here is CASSRHGTSGRGDTQYF. The CDR3 nucleotides read TGTGCCAGCAGCCGGCACGGGACTAGCGGGAGGGGCGATACGCAGTATTTT.

This clonotype was found a few times. The chain joins TRBV7-9 to TRBJ2-5, with D possibly being TRBD1 (6 bases). V lost 5 bases and J lost 5, with 18 bases in between. Germline CDR1 and CDR2: SEHNR and FQNEAQ (reference sequence). This CDR3 is built from 15 residues. CDR3 DNA sequence: TGTGCCAGCAGCCCTGGACCCCAAGACAGGGAGACCCAGTACTTC. As protein: CASSPGPQDRETQYF.

This clonotype was seen a handful of times. A much larger clone differs from this one at a single base, so this may be a read error. CDR3: CASSLDWSSYNEQFF. The CDR3 DNA reads as TGCGCCAGCAGCTTGGACTGGAGCTCCTACAATGAGCAGTTCTTC. This chain links TRBV5-1 with TRBJ2-1, with D unresolved. The CDR3 has 15 amino acids. Between the trimmed V and J ends, which lost 0 bases and 0 bases, there was a span of 7 bases. Germline CDR1 and CDR2: SGHRS and YFSETQ.

This clonotype was observed a few times. This sequence joins TRBV29-1 and TRBJ2-7; TRBD2 agrees at 8 bases. Germline lookup yields CDR1 SQVTM and CDR2 ANQGSEA. Trimming at V came to 3 bases and at J to 7 bases, leaving 11 bases not matched to a gene. The CDR3 length is 14 residues. The CDR3 loop is CSVEGTREGKEQYF. The CDR3 DNA sequence: TGCAGCGTTGAGGGGACTAGAGAGGGGAAGGAGCAGTACTTC.

CDR3 nucleotides: TGCGCCAGCAGCCAAAGAATCAGGGATGCTGCCGGGGAGCTGTTTTTT. This translates into CASSQRIRDAAGELFF. This rearrangement joins TRBV4-1 to TRBJ2-2, with D tentatively TRBD1 (5 bases). Trimming pared 2 bases from V and 6 bases from J, leaving 16 bases between. CDR3 length: 16 amino acids. Germline V gene sequence: CDR1 MGHRA, CDR2 YSYEKL.

This clonotype appeared a few times. CDR3 bases: TGTGCCAGCTCACCGTGGGGTGAGACCCAGTACTTC. Protein sequence: CASSPWGETQYF. The rearrangement links TRBV18 to TRBJ2-5; D is uncertain. Germline values: CDR1 KGHSH, CDR2 LQKENI. The CDR3 is 12 amino acids. Trimming cost V 3 bases and J 5 bases, with 7 bases left between them. Supplemented by reference TRBV18 and TRBJ2-5, the full variable domain reads NAGVMQNPRHLVRRRGQEARLRCSPMKGHSHVYWYRQLPEEGLKFMVYLQKENIIDESGMPKERFSAEFPKEGPSILRIQQVVRGDSAAYFCASSPWGETQYFGPGTRLLVL.